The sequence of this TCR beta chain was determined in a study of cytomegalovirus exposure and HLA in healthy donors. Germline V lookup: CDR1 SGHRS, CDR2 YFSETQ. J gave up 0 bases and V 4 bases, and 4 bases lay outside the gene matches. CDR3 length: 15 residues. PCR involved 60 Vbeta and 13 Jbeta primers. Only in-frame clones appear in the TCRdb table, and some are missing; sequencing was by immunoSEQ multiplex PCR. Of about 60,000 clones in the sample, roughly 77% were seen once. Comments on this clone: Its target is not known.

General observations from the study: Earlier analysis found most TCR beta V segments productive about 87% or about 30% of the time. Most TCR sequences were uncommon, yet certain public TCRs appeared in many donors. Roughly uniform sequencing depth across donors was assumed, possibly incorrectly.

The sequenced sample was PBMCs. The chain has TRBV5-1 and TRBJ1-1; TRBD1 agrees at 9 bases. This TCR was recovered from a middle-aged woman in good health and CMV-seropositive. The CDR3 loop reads CASSPRQGVNTEAFF. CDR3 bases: TGCGCCAGCAGCCCCAGACAGGGGGTGAACACTGAAGCTTTCTTT.